This TCR beta chain was identified during a study of CD8 T cells in ankylosing spondylitis. Study-wide points: Disease-linked clones reportedly showed significant enrichment in matched ankylosing spondylitis synovial fluid. It appeared that ankylosing spondylitis blood was characterized by a TCR beta motif of about eight highly homologous variants. A CD8+ phenotype characterized the disease-linked clones, which were relatively rare in peripheral blood.

This clonotype was observed at least ten times. The target antigen is unknown. Library preparation for TCR beta used quantitative 5'-RACE with molecular barcodes. MiXCR was run by TCRdb on the 5' RACE reads, yielding one entry per CDR3 protein. The profile covers around 250,000 distinct CDR3 sequences, with approximately 11% appearing a single time and less than 8% taken by the ten largest. The clonotype originates from a male donor with ankylosing spondylitis or in good health (not recorded which). The sequenced sample was blood, either unsorted or a sorted T cell fraction (not recorded which).

In DNA form, the CDR3 reads TGTGCCACCAGCAGAGAGGGGGGCTCCTACAATGAGCAGTTCTTC. It specifies CATSREGGSYNEQFF. This rearrangement joins TRBV15 to TRBJ2-1; D possibly corresponds to TRBD2 (6 bases). Trimming cost V 0 bases and J 0 bases, with 6 bases left between them. The CDR3 covers 15 residues. The germline V gene encodes CDR1 LNHNV and CDR2 YYDKDF (reference sequence).